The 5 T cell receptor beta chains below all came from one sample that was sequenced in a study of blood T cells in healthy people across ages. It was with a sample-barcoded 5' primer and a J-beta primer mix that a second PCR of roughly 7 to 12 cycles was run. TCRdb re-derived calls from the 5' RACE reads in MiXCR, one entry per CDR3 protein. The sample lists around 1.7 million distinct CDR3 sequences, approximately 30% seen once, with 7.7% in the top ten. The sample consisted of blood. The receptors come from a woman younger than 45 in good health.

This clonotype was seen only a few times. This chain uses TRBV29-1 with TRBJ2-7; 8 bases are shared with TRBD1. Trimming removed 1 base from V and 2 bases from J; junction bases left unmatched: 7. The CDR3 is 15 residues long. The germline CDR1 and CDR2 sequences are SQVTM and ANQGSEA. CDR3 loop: CSVEGGTGKTYEQYF. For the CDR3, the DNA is TGCAGCGTTGAAGGTGGGACAGGTAAAACCTACGAGCAGTACTTC.

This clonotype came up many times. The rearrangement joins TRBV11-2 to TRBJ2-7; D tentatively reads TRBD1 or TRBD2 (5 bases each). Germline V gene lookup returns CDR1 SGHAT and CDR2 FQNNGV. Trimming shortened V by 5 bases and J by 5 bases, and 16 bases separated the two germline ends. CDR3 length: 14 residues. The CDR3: CASSLVGTDNEQYF. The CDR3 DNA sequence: TGTGCCAGCAGCCTAGTGGGGACGGACAACGAGCAGTACTTC.

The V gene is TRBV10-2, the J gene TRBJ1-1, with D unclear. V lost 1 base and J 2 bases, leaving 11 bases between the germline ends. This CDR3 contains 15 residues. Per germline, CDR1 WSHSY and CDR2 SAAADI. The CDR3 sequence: CASSEFGEANTEAFF. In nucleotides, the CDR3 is TGCGCCAGCAGTGAGTTTGGGGAGGCAAACACTGAAGCTTTCTTT.

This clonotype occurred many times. The CDR3 DNA is TGCAGTGCTCCGTTAGGCGGGGGGCCGGGGAATGAAAAACTGTTTTTT. Translation: CSAPLGGGPGNEKLFF. V usage is TRBV20-1 and J usage is TRBJ1-4; possibly TRBD1 for D (6 bases). Germline loops: CDR1 DFQATT, CDR2 SNEGSKA (reference sequence). V gave up 5 bases and J gave up 5 bases, with 21 bases separating them. This CDR3 has 16 amino acids.

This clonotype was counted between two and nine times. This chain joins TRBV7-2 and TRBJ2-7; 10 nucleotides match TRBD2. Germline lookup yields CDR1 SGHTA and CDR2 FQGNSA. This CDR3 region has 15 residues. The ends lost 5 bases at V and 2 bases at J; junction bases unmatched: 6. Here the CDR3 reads CASSRNGLAAYEQYF. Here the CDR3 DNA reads TGTGCCAGCAGCCGGAACGGACTAGCGGCCTACGAGCAGTACTTC. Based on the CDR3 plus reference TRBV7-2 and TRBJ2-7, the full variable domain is GAGVSQSPSNKVTEKGKDVELRCDPISGHTALYWYRQSLGQGLEFLIYFQGNSAPDKSGLPSDRFSAERTGGSVSTLTIQRTQQEDSAVYLCASSRNGLAAYEQYFGPGTRLTVT.